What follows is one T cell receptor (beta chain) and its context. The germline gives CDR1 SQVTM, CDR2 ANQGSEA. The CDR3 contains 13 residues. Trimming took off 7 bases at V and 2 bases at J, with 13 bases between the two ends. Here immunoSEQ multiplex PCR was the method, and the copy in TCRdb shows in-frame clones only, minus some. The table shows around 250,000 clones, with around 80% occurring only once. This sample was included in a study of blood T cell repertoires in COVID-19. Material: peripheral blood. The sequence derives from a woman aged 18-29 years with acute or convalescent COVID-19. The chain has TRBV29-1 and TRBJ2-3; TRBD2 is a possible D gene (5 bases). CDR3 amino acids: CSGGSDITDTQYF. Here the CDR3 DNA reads TGCAGCGGCGGGTCCGACATCACAGATACGCAGTATTTT.